This T cell receptor beta chain comes out of a study of T cell responses to AZD1222 COVID-19 vaccine. With respect to this clone: Its matching antigen is unknown.

Points from the study as a whole: Increases in Spike-specific TCR breadth and depth were seen after two AZD1222 doses. At baseline, just a handful of AZD1222 recipients tested seropositive. The study sampled repertoires only after the peak T cell response.

V was clipped by 6 bases and J by 0 bases; unmatched bases: 5. Germline V gives CDR1 SGHAT, CDR2 FQNNGV. The CDR3 covers 15 residues. The method was immunoSEQ multiplex PCR; TCRdb's version includes in-frame clones alone and lacks a portion of them. The sample holds some 190,000 clones, over 80% seen once. J is TRBJ1-3 and V is TRBV11-2, with 7 bases identical to TRBD1. The sequence came from an adult in good health. Sequenced here: peripheral blood, sampled on day 0 of AZD1222 vaccination. CDR3 amino acids: CASSRDRASGNTIYF. The CDR3 bases are TGTGCCAGCAGTCGCGACAGGGCCTCTGGAAACACCATATATTTT. The full variable domain, its missing parts supplied by reference TRBV11-2 and TRBJ1-3, is EAGVAQSPRYKIIEKRQSVAFWCNPISGHATLYWYQQILGQGPKLLIQFQNNGVVDDSQLPKDRFSAERLKGVDSTLKIQPAKLEDSAVYLCASSRDRASGNTIYFGEGSWLTVV.